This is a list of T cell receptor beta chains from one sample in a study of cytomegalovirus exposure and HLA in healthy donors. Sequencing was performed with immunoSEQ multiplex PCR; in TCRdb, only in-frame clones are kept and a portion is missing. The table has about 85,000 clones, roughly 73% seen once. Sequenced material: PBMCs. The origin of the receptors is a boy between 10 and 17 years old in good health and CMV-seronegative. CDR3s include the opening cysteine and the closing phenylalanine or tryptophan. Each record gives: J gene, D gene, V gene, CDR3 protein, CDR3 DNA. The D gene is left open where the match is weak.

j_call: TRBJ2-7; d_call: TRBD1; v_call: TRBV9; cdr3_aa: CASSPTGQGHEQYF; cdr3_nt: TGTGCCAGCAGCCCCACGGGACAGGGACACGAGCAGTACTTC
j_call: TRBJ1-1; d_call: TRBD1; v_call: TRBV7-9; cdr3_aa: CASSLKDRVNTEAFF; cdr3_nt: TGTGCCAGCAGCCTAAAGGACAGGGTGAACACTGAAGCTTTCTTT
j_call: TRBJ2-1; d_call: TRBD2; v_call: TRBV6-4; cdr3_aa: CASSVSGGGGNEQFF; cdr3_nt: TGTGCCAGCAGCGTGAGCGGGGGTGGTGGAAATGAGCAGTTCTTC
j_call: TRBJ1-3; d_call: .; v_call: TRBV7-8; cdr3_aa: CASSLGENTIYF; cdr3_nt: TGTGCCAGCAGCTTAGGAGAGAACACCATATATTTT
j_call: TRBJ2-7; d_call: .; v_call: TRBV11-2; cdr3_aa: CASSLSGFAGYEQYF; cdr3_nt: TGTGCCAGCAGCCTCTCAGGGTTCGCAGGGTACGAGCAGTACTTC
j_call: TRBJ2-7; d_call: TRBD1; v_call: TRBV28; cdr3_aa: CASSPRDSGYEQYF; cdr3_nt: TGTGCCAGCAGTCCCCGGGACAGCGGATACGAGCAGTACTTC
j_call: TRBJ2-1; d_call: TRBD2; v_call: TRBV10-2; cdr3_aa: CASSEVGLAGEGEQFF; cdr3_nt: TGCGCCAGCAGTGAAGTCGGACTAGCGGGAGAGGGTGAGCAGTTCTTC
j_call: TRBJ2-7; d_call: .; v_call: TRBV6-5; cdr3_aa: CASSYVGQTYEQYF; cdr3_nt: TGTGCCAGCAGTTACGTTGGACAAACCTACGAGCAGTACTTC
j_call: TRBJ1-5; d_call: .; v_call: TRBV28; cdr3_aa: CASSGAVKGNQPQHF; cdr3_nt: TGTGCCAGCAGTGGGGCAGTAAAAGGAAATCAGCCCCAGCATTTT
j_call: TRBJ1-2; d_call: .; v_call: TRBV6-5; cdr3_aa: CASSYQGPSYGYTF; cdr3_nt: TGTGCCAGCAGTTACCAGGGGCCGAGCTATGGCTACACCTTC
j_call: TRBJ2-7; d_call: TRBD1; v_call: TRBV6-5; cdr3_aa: CASKRQGWGYEQYF; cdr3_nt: TGTGCCAGCAAACGACAGGGATGGGGCTACGAGCAGTACTTC
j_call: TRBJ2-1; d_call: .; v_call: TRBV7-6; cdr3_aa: CASSWSRSEQFF; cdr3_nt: TGTGCCAGCAGCTGGTCCCGCAGTGAGCAGTTCTTC
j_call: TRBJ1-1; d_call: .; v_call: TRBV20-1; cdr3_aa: CSPSRGAFF; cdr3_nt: TGCAGCCCGAGTAGGGGAGCTTTCTTT